This T cell receptor (beta chain) was found in a study of blood T cell repertoires in COVID-19. Germline lookup yields CDR1 PRHDT and CDR2 FYEKMQ (reference sequence). The junction had 6 bases not matched to a gene; V was cut back by 5 bases and J by 9 bases. The CDR3 consists of 13 residues. The assay was immunoSEQ multiplex PCR, and TCRdb's table has in-frame clones only and misses some. The table includes 110,000 or so clones, more than 80% detected once. The sequencing sample was made of peripheral blood. This rearrangement joins TRBV13 to TRBJ1-4; TRBD1 matches at 7 bases. This clonotype was obtained from a woman aged 55-69 years with COVID-19, enrolled during active disease. CDR3 residues: CASSAGTAKKLFF. In DNA form, the CDR3 reads TGTGCCAGCAGCGCAGGGACAGCTAAAAAACTGTTTTTT.